Reported below is one T cell receptor beta chain. Clones were read by immunoSEQ multiplex PCR, and TCRdb kept only the in-frame ones, dropping some. The sample includes under 200,000 clones, roughly 81% of them seen just once. The CDR3 extends over 13 amino acids. V was cut by 6 bases and J by 1 base, with 12 bases left in between. CDR1 is SQVTM, CDR2 ANQGSEA, per germline. These data originate in a study of blood T cell repertoires in COVID-19. The wider study: Sources were T cells, B-cell-depleted T cells, or PBMCs; the material itself was cDNA or gDNA.

The origin of this receptor is an elderly woman with acute or convalescent COVID-19. Material for sequencing was peripheral blood. J is TRBJ2-5 and V is TRBV29-1; weak D call: TRBD2 (5 bases). The CDR3 spells CSVEETVQETQYF. The DNA of the CDR3 is TGCAGCGTGGAGGAGACGGTCCAAGAGACCCAGTACTTC.